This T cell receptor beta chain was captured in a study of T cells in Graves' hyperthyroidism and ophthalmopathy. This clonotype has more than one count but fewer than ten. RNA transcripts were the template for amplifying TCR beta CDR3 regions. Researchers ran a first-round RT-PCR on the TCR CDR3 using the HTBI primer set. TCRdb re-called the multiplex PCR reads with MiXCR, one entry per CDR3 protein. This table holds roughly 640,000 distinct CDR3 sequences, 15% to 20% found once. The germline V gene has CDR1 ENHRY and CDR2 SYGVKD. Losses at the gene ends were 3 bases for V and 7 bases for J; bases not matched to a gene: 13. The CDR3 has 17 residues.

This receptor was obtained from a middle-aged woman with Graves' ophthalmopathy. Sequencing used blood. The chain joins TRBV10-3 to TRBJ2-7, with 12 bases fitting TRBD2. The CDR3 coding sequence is TGTGCCATCAGTGACCCCCTAGCGGGGGGGTCTACGGGGGAGCAGTACTTC. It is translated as CAISDPLAGGSTGEQYF.